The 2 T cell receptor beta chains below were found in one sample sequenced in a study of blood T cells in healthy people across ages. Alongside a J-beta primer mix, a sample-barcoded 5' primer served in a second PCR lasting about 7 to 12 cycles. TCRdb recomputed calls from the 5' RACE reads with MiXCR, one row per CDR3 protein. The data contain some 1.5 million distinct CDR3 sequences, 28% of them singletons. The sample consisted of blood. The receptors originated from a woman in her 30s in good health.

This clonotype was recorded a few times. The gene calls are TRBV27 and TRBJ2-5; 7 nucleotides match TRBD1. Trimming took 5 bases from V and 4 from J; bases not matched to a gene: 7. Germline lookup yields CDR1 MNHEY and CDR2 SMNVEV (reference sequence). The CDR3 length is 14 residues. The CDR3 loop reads CASSRRGRGETQYF. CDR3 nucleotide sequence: TGTGCCAGCAGTCGTAGGGGGCGAGGAGAGACCCAGTACTTC.

The CDR3 loop is CASSPSEPLDRGPYYGYTF. CDR3 nucleotide sequence: TGTGCCAGCAGCCCCTCGGAACCCCTCGACAGGGGGCCATACTATGGCTACACCTTC. The rearrangement joins TRBV21-1 to TRBJ1-2; the tabulated D call, TRBD1, remains unverified against the DNA. TRBV21-1 is deemed a pseudogene. This CDR3 region has 19 residues.